What follows are 20 T cell receptor beta chains derived from one specimen sequenced in a study of blood T cell repertoires in COVID-19. Sequenced by immunoSEQ multiplex PCR; TCRdb stores in-frame clones only, minus some. This table holds more than 85,000 clones, around 87% found once. The sample was peripheral blood. The source of these receptors is a man aged 45-65 years with active or convalescent COVID-19.

V and J are TRBV12-3 or TRBV12-4 and TRBJ2-3, with TRBD1 matching over 10 bases. V shed 5 bases and J 6 bases; nucleotides not matched to a gene: 2. This CDR3 has 13 residues. The CDR3 coding sequence is TGTGCCAGCAGTCGGGACAGGGGTGATACGCAGTATTTT. Amino acids: CASSRDRGDTQYF.

The J gene is TRBJ2-2, the V gene TRBV28; 15 bases are a match to TRBD2. The CDR3 runs 20 residues. V lost 4 bases to trimming and J lost 2 bases; unmatched junction nucleotides: 11. Germline-derived CDR1 and CDR2 are MDHEN and SYDVKM. CDR3 sequence reads: CASSSASGLAGGGNTGELFF. In DNA, the CDR3 is TGTGCCAGCAGTTCAGCCTCGGGACTAGCGGGGGGCGGAAACACCGGGGAGCTGTTTTTT.

This sequence joins TRBV28 and TRBJ2-5; TRBD2 matches 13 bases. This CDR3 is 17 amino acids long. CDR1 MDHEN and CDR2 SYDVKM come from the germline V gene. V lost 2 bases and J lost 3; bases outside the gene matches: 6. The CDR3 DNA follows: TGTGCCAGCAGTTTACCCCAGGGACTAGCGGGAAAAGAGACCCAGTACTTC. Translation gives CASSLPQGLAGKETQYF.

The V and J genes are TRBV18 and TRBJ1-5; maybe TRBD1 (6 bases). Per germline, CDR1 KGHSH and CDR2 LQKENI. The CDR3 consists of 14 residues. V dropped 2 bases and J dropped 3 bases, with 8 bases sitting between them. CDR3 sequence: CASSPDRFNQPQHF. The CDR3 nucleotides are TGTGCCAGCTCACCAGACAGGTTCAATCAGCCCCAGCATTTT.

The chain has TRBV24-1 and TRBJ2-3; 10 bases align to TRBD1. The length of the CDR3 is 15 residues. The junction had 9 bases not matched to a gene; V was cut back by 8 bases and J by 5 bases. Germline-derived CDR1 and CDR2 are KGHDR and SFDVKD. For the CDR3, the DNA is TGTGCCACCAACCCTGGGACAGGGGCTGGAGATACGCAGTATTTT. It is translated as CATNPGTGAGDTQYF.

The chain links TRBV7-2 to TRBJ1-2; D may be TRBD1 (5 bases). Trimming cost V 2 bases and J 0 bases, with 13 bases left between them. CDR1 SGHTA and CDR2 FQGNSA come from the germline V gene. The CDR3 totals 16 residues. Written as DNA, the CDR3 is TGTGCCAGCAGCTTACCAGGACATTTAGCTAACTATGGCTACACCTTC. As protein: CASSLPGHLANYGYTF.

The chain joins TRBV6-5 to TRBJ1-1, with 9 bases lining up with TRBD1. With 6 bases clipped from V and 5 bases from J, the junction kept 7 bases outside the gene matches. Germline CDR1 MNHEY, CDR2 SVGAGI. The CDR3 covers 14 residues. The CDR3 bases are TGTGCCAGCAGCAAACAGGGGGCGGAAACTGAAGCTTTCTTT. Translating gives CASSKQGAETEAFF.

This chain links TRBV10-1 with TRBJ2-4; maybe TRBD2 (6 bases). From germline, CDR1 is WNHNN and CDR2 SYGVQD (reference sequence). The CDR3 loop spans 15 amino acids. V was clipped by 4 bases and J by 5 bases, with 15 bases between them. The CDR3 nucleotides read TGCGCCAGCAGTGCGGGAGAGGGGTCCCAAAACATTCAGTACTTC. Translated: CASSAGEGSQNIQYF.

The chain couples TRBV11-3 to TRBJ1-4; D gene uncertain. Germline CDR1 reads SGHNT; CDR2 reads YENEEA. CDR3 size: 17 residues. The V gene lost 2 bases and the J gene lost 4 bases, with 17 bases spanning the gap. The CDR3 loop reads CASSLREVVRGNEKLFF. DNA for the CDR3: TGTGCCAGCAGCTTACGGGAGGTAGTTCGGGGTAATGAAAAACTGTTTTTT.

The V gene is TRBV12-5, the J gene TRBJ1-2; D perhaps matches TRBD1 (5 bases). This CDR3 contains 13 residues. Per the germline V gene, CDR1 is LGHNT and CDR2 is FRNRAP. V lost 7 bases to trimming and J lost 3 bases, with 12 bases between them. The CDR3 DNA follows: TGTGCTAGTGCCCGGGGGACGGACTATGGCTACACCTTC. It is translated as CASARGTDYGYTF.

The chain has TRBV19 and TRBJ1-5; D is unresolved. Germline V gene sequence: CDR1 LNHDA, CDR2 SQIVND (reference sequence). The CDR3 loop spans 14 amino acids. The V gene lost 8 bases and the J gene lost 1 base, with 12 bases spanning the gap. CDR3 coding DNA: TGTGCCAGTTTAGAGCGGGGAAGCAATCAGCCCCAGCATTTT. Its translation is CASLERGSNQPQHF.

The chain is built from TRBV27 and TRBJ2-1; 14 bases align to TRBD2. V dropped 4 bases and J dropped 9; count of bases not matched to a gene: 5. The CDR3 has 15 amino acids. CDR1 and CDR2 (germline): MNHEY, SMNVEV (reference sequence). CDR3 amino acids: CASSSTSGGVREQFF. The CDR3 nucleotides are TGTGCCAGCAGTTCGACTAGCGGGGGGGTACGTGAGCAGTTCTTC.

This clone has a single count. The rearrangement uses TRBV28 and TRBJ2-6; maybe TRBD1 (6 bases). The V gene lost 0 bases and the J gene lost 2 bases, with 8 bases spanning the gap. This CDR3 has 16 residues. Germline values: CDR1 MDHEN, CDR2 SYDVKM. CDR3 protein: CASSLWTGTGANVLTF. The CDR3 DNA follows: TGTGCCAGCAGTTTATGGACAGGTACTGGGGCCAACGTCCTGACTTTC.

The chain combines TRBV5-1 with TRBJ2-3; 7 bases are shared with TRBD2. With 3 bases clipped from V and 3 bases from J, the junction kept 7 bases outside the gene matches. This CDR3 region has 15 residues. CDR1 SGHRS and CDR2 YFSETQ come from the germline V gene. DNA of the CDR3: TGCGCCAGCAGCTGGCTAGCGGAAGGGACAGATACGCAGTATTTT. Translation gives CASSWLAEGTDTQYF.

The chain couples TRBV19 to TRBJ2-1; 14 nucleotides match TRBD2. The CDR3 loop spans 16 amino acids. Germline assignment: CDR1 LNHDA and CDR2 SQIVND (reference sequence). J gave up 3 bases and V 4 bases, and 2 bases lay outside the gene matches. The CDR3: CASSTGLAGGYNEQFF. The CDR3 DNA is TGTGCCAGTAGTACCGGACTAGCGGGGGGCTACAATGAGCAGTTCTTC.

The V gene is TRBV7-9, the J gene TRBJ2-2; D is ambiguous. The length of the CDR3 is 14 residues. Germline loops: CDR1 SEHNR, CDR2 FQNEAQ (reference sequence). The V gene lost 5 bases and the J gene lost 1 base, with 8 bases spanning the gap. CDR3 coding DNA: TGTGCCAGCAGCGCCACTAAGAACACCGGGGAGCTGTTTTTT. It yields the protein CASSATKNTGELFF.

About this clone itself: A much larger clone is a single base away; this may be a read error. This chain's CDR3 is CASSQIGGGETVAGELFF. CDR3 in DNA: TGTGCCAGCAGCCAAATTGGGGGGGGCGAGACAGTCGCCGGGGAGCTGTTTTTT. The V call is TRBV3-1 (or the pseudogene TRBV3-2), the J call TRBJ2-2, with a possible D match to TRBD2 (7 bases). The ends were cut back, 2 bases at V and 6 bases at J, with 22 bases in the middle. The CDR3 consists of 18 residues. CDR1 and CDR2 (germline): LGHDT, YNNKEL (reference sequence).

The CDR3 reads CASSARTVTNYGYTF. The CDR3 DNA follows: TGTGCCAGCAGCGCCCGGACAGTTACTAACTATGGCTACACCTTC. The gene calls are TRBV7-2 and TRBJ1-2; perhaps TRBD1 as D (6 bases). Trimming cost V 5 bases and J 0 bases, with 13 bases left between them. The CDR3 has 15 residues. Germline V gene sequence: CDR1 SGHTA, CDR2 FQGNSA.

The CDR3 sequence is CASSPALGTGTYEQYF. CDR3 bases: TGTGCCAGCAGTCCGGCACTCGGGACAGGGACCTACGAGCAGTACTTC. This sequence joins TRBV27 and TRBJ2-7; TRBD1 matches 9 bases. The CDR3 length is 16 residues. Germline V gene lookup returns CDR1 MNHEY and CDR2 SMNVEV (reference sequence). The ends lost 5 bases at V and 2 bases at J; junction bases unmatched: 10.

This clone came up a few times. The CDR3 region is CASSIGGRGGQPQHF. CDR3 in DNA: TGTGCCAGTAGTATAGGTGGAAGGGGCGGCCAGCCCCAGCATTTT. The V call is TRBV19, the J call TRBJ1-5, with D possibly being TRBD1 (5 bases). Germline V CDR1 and CDR2: LNHDA, SQIVND (reference sequence). Deletions cut 1 base from V and 7 bases from J, with 14 bases between. The CDR3 extends over 15 amino acids.